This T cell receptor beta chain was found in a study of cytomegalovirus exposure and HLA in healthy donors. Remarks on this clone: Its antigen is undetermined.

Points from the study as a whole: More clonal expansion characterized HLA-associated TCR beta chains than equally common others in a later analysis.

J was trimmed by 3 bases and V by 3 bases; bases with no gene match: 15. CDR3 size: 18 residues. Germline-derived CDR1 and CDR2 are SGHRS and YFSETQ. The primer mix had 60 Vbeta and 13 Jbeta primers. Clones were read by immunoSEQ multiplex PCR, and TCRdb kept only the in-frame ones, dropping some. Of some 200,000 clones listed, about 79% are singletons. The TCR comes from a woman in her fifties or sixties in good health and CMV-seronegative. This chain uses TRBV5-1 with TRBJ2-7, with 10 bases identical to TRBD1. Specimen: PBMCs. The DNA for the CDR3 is TGCGCCAGCAGCTGGGGGGATGTTTTGGGACAGGGGAACTACGAGCAGTACTTC. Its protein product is CASSWGDVLGQGNYEQYF.